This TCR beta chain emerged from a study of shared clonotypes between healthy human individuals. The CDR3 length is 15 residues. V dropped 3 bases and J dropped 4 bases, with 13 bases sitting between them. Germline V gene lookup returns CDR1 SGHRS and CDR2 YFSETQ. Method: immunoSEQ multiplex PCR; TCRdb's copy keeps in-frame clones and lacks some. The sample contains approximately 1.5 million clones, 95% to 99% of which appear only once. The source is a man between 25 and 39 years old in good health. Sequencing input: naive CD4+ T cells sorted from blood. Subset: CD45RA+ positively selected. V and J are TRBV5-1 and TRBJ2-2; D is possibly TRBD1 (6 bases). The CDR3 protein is CASSWGPKTTGELFF. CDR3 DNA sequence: TGCGCCAGCAGCTGGGGGCCGAAAACCACCGGGGAGCTGTTTTTT.